The 26 T cell receptor beta chains listed next were all sequenced from one sample in a study of human thymus T cells. The thymus was resected at corrective cardiac surgery. The repertoire was sequenced with immunoSEQ multiplex PCR; TCRdb's copy has only in-frame clones and lacks some. The table records roughly 130,000 clones, around 94% of them present only once. The sample comprised thymus tissue. These receptors all come from a boy under two years old with a congenital heart defect but otherwise immunologically healthy.

The rearrangement joins TRBV19 to TRBJ2-1, with TRBD2 matching over 12 bases. The germline gives CDR1 LNHDA, CDR2 SQIVND (reference sequence). The CDR3 is made up of 16 amino acids. Losses at the gene ends were 5 bases for V and 9 bases for J; bases not matched to a gene: 11. CDR3 amino acids: CASSPQASGGATEQFF. Written as DNA, the CDR3 is TGTGCCAGTAGTCCCCAGGCTAGCGGGGGGGCGACTGAGCAGTTCTTC.

The chain couples TRBV29-1 to TRBJ2-3, with D hard to call. The CDR3 has 14 amino acids. V lost 4 bases, J lost 0 bases, and 11 bases lay in between. Germline CDR1 and CDR2: SQVTM and ANQGSEA. The CDR3 DNA is TGCAGCGTTGTTTTGGCACCGAGCACAGATACGCAGTATTTT. Translation gives CSVVLAPSTDTQYF.

The rearrangement uses TRBV4-3 and TRBJ2-1; 8 nucleotides line up with TRBD2. Unmatched junction bases numbered 4, after V lost 3 bases and J lost 6 bases. CDR1 is LGHNA, CDR2 YSLEER, per germline. The CDR3 covers 14 residues. The CDR3 here is CASSHSGGFNEQFF. Here the CDR3 DNA reads TGCGCCAGCAGCCACAGCGGGGGTTTCAATGAGCAGTTCTTC.

As DNA, the CDR3 is TGTGCCAGCAGTTGGACTAGCGGGGGGGCGAGCGGGGAGCTGTTTTTT. Translation: CASSWTSGGASGELFF. V usage is TRBV2 and J usage is TRBJ2-2, with TRBD2 matching over 15 bases. This CDR3 is 16 amino acids long. Germline CDR1 SNHLY, CDR2 FYNNEI. Trimming cost V 5 bases and J 7 bases; bases outside gene matches: 5.

The chain combines TRBV5-1 with TRBJ1-2; no clear D. This CDR3 comprises 11 residues. Trimming removed 2 bases from V and 8 bases from J, with 7 bases in between. Germline V gene lookup returns CDR1 SGHRS and CDR2 YFSETQ. The CDR3 region has the DNA TGCGCCAGCAGCTTTGGCCGAGGCTACACCTTC. Its translation: CASSFGRGYTF.

The genes are TRBV4-3 and TRBJ2-7, with D uncertain. V lost 6 bases, J lost 0 bases, and 12 bases lay in between. The CDR3 extends over 14 amino acids. Germline V gene data show CDR1 as LGHNA and CDR2 as YSLEER. This CDR3 is CASSNSLHSYEQYF. The CDR3 coding sequence is TGCGCCAGCAGTAACAGCCTCCACTCCTACGAGCAGTACTTC.

This chain joins TRBV4-1 and TRBJ2-1; perhaps TRBD1 as D (6 bases). V lost 4 bases and J lost 8, with 21 bases in between. The CDR3 sequence is 16 residues long. Germline V gene sequence: CDR1 MGHRA, CDR2 YSYEKL. The CDR3 DNA follows: TGCGCCAGCAGCCTGGACAATCCTGGGGGCCTGGATGAGCAGTTCTTC. Translating it yields CASSLDNPGGLDEQFF.

The DNA for the CDR3 is TGTGCCAGCAGCCCCCACCTAGCCAAAAACATTCAGTACTTC. Translation gives CASSPHLAKNIQYF. The genes are TRBV9 and TRBJ2-4; the D is unclear. V gave up 4 bases and J gave up 0 bases, with 8 bases separating them. The germline V gene encodes CDR1 SGDLS and CDR2 YYNGEE. The CDR3 contains 14 residues.

The sample holds one count of this clone. V and J are TRBV15 and TRBJ1-5; 7 bases are shared with TRBD1. The CDR3 has 19 amino acids. Losses at the gene ends were 4 bases for V and 2 bases for J; bases not matched to a gene: 17. Germline loops: CDR1 LNHNV, CDR2 YYDKDF (reference sequence). CDR3 loop: CATSIYSSPTGMGNQPQHF. In DNA, the CDR3 is TGTGCCACCAGCATCTATAGTTCCCCGACAGGGATGGGCAATCAGCCCCAGCATTTT.

V and J are TRBV7-9 and TRBJ1-4; possibly TRBD1 for D (5 bases). The V and J ends lost 11 bases and 4 bases respectively, with 11 bases between them. CDR3 size: 12 residues. Germline values: CDR1 SEHNR, CDR2 FQNEAQ (reference sequence). CDR3: CAARDLNEKLFF. The DNA for the CDR3 is TGTGCCGCCCGGGACCTTAATGAAAAACTGTTTTTT. Full variable domain (rest looked up from reference TRBV7-9 and TRBJ1-4): DTGVSQNPRHKITKRGQNVTFRCDPISEHNRLYWYRQTLGQGPEFLTYFQNEAQLEKSRLLSDRFSAERPKGSFSTLEIQRTEQGDSAMYLCAARDLNEKLFFGSGTQLSVL.

The chain couples TRBV5-6 to TRBJ2-1; D call uncertain. Germline V lookup: CDR1 SGHDT, CDR2 YYEEEE. Trimming took off 4 bases at V and 7 bases at J, with 9 bases between the two ends. This CDR3 is 12 amino acids long. CDR3 sequence: CASSVKWNEQFF. For the CDR3, the DNA is TGTGCCAGCAGCGTGAAATGGAATGAGCAGTTCTTC.

CDR3 nucleotides: TGTGCCAGCAGTGAAAGAGATCGGGAGCAGTACTTC. This translates into CASSERDREQYF. The chain recombines TRBV25-1 with TRBJ2-7; D unresolved. The germline CDR1 and CDR2 sequences are MGHDK and SYGVNS. With 2 bases removed from V and 7 bases from J, the gap between germline ends came to 9 bases. This CDR3 region has 12 residues.

The chain combines TRBV4-1 with TRBJ1-6; unclear D gene. This CDR3 comprises 14 residues. Looked up from germline, CDR1 is MGHRA and CDR2 is YSYEKL. The V end was cut by 1 base, the J end by 7 bases, with 8 bases between. The CDR3 reads CASSQGRGNSPLHF. CDR3 in DNA: TGCGCCAGCAGCCAAGGACGGGGAAATTCACCCCTCCACTTT.

The V gene is TRBV28, the J gene TRBJ2-7, with 8 positions matching TRBD2. The CDR3 runs to 15 residues. V lost 5 bases to trimming and J lost 2 bases; unmatched junction nucleotides: 8. Germline values: CDR1 MDHEN, CDR2 SYDVKM. CDR3 protein: CASSVAGWPTYEQYF. CDR3 bases: TGTGCCAGCAGTGTAGCGGGGTGGCCTACCTACGAGCAGTACTTC.

This chain uses TRBV5-1 with TRBJ1-1; TRBD1 matches at 7 bases. CDR1 and CDR2 (germline): SGHRS, YFSETQ. The CDR3 is made up of 16 amino acids. V trimming: 4 bases; J trimming: 0 bases; junction bases outside the gene matches: 9. CDR3 nucleotides: TGCGCCAGCAGCCTCAGACAGGGTCTCATGAACACTGAAGCTTTCTTT. Translating it yields CASSLRQGLMNTEAFF.

The rearrangement joins TRBV28 to TRBJ2-5; D not resolved. Looked up from germline, CDR1 is MDHEN and CDR2 is SYDVKM. The CDR3 extends over 11 amino acids. V was trimmed by 5 bases and J by 5 bases, leaving 6 bases between them. CDR3 coding DNA: TGTGCCAGCAGTCCGAAGGAGACCCAGTACTTC. Its protein is CASSPKETQYF.

J is TRBJ2-7 and V is TRBV7-9; D is perhaps TRBD1 or TRBD2 (5 bases each). The CDR3 covers 15 residues. CDR1 and CDR2 (germline): SEHNR, FQNEAQ (reference sequence). With 5 bases removed from V and 7 bases from J, the gap between germline ends came to 21 bases. CDR3 in DNA: TGTGCCAGCAGCCCTCCTTGGCAGGGAGTGAGGGAGCAGTACTTC. This sequence encodes CASSPPWQGVREQYF.

V is TRBV7-8 and J is TRBJ1-5, with D perhaps TRBD1 (5 bases). This CDR3 has 15 amino acids. V lost 5 bases to trimming and J lost 3 bases, with 14 bases between them. Germline V gives CDR1 SGHVS, CDR2 FQNEAQ. The CDR3 is CASSHRGRHNQPQHF. The CDR3 DNA follows: TGTGCCAGCAGCCATCGGGGCAGACACAATCAGCCCCAGCATTTT.

The chain combines TRBV18 with TRBJ2-3; possible D gene TRBD1, 6 bases. Germline values: CDR1 KGHSH, CDR2 LQKENI. Trimming cost V 4 bases and J 1 base, with 12 bases left between them. The CDR3 contains 15 residues. The CDR3 protein is CASSLTTGGTDTQYF. The CDR3 region has the DNA TGTGCCAGCTCACTAACGACAGGCGGCACAGATACGCAGTATTTT.

The chain joins TRBV6-1 to TRBJ1-6, with D possibly TRBD1 on 6 matching bases. The CDR3 extends over 15 amino acids. With 3 bases removed from V and 10 bases from J, the gap between germline ends came to 16 bases. CDR1 and CDR2 from the germline V gene are MNHNS and SASEGT. The CDR3 region is CASSEYRVLKSPLHF. The CDR3 nucleotides read TGTGCCAGCAGTGAGTACAGGGTTTTGAAATCACCCCTCCACTTT.

This chain's CDR3 is CASSYRDGGETQYF. As DNA, the CDR3 is TGTGCCAGCAGTTACCGGGATGGGGGGGAGACCCAGTACTTC. The genes are TRBV6-7 and TRBJ2-5; D is possibly TRBD2 (6 bases). TRBV6-7 is placed among ORFs of uncertain function. V lost 2 bases to trimming and J lost 5 bases, with 12 bases between them. There are 14 residues in the CDR3.

As to this clone: This CDR3 is also generated by other DNA sequences in the sample. This chain's CDR3 is CASSEGGYGYTF. The CDR3 coding sequence is TGTGCCAGCAGTGAAGGCGGCTATGGCTACACCTTC. The chain links TRBV6-1 to TRBJ1-2; the D is unclear. V was pared by 1 base and J by 4 bases, with 4 bases between. Germline CDR1 is MNHNS and CDR2 is SASEGT. The CDR3 extends over 12 amino acids.

The chain is built from TRBV29-1 and TRBJ2-3; no clear D. Germline CDR1 reads SQVTM; CDR2 reads ANQGSEA. The CDR3 has 12 amino acids. The V and J ends lost 7 bases and 2 bases respectively, with 10 bases between them. The CDR3 sequence: CSALAHTDTQYF. The CDR3 DNA follows: TGCAGCGCCTTAGCCCACACAGATACGCAGTATTTT.

This chain uses TRBV29-1 with TRBJ2-4; unclear D gene. The CDR3 totals 12 residues. Germline V CDR1 and CDR2: SQVTM, ANQGSEA. V lost 6 bases, J lost 1 base, and 7 bases lay in between. CDR3 sequence (DNA): TGCAGCGTAGGAGATGCCAAAAACATTCAGTACTTC. Amino acid sequence: CSVGDAKNIQYF.

This chain joins TRBV6-5 and TRBJ1-1; possibly TRBD1 for D (5 bases). In germline, CDR1 is MNHEY, CDR2 SVGAGI. The ends were cut back, 6 bases at V and 4 bases at J, with 15 bases in the middle. The CDR3 is 14 residues long. The CDR3 nucleotides read TGTGCCAGCAGACTCAGGGATGAGGGCACTGAAGCTTTCTTT. Translated, it gives CASRLRDEGTEAFF.

The rearrangement links TRBV9 to TRBJ2-5; D remains unclear. V was trimmed by 5 bases and J by 1 base, leaving 15 bases between them. CDR3 length: 15 residues. The germline gives CDR1 SGDLS, CDR2 YYNGEE. The CDR3 sequence is CASSPAQRPQETQYF. DNA for the CDR3: TGTGCCAGCAGTCCAGCACAGCGTCCCCAAGAGACCCAGTACTTC.